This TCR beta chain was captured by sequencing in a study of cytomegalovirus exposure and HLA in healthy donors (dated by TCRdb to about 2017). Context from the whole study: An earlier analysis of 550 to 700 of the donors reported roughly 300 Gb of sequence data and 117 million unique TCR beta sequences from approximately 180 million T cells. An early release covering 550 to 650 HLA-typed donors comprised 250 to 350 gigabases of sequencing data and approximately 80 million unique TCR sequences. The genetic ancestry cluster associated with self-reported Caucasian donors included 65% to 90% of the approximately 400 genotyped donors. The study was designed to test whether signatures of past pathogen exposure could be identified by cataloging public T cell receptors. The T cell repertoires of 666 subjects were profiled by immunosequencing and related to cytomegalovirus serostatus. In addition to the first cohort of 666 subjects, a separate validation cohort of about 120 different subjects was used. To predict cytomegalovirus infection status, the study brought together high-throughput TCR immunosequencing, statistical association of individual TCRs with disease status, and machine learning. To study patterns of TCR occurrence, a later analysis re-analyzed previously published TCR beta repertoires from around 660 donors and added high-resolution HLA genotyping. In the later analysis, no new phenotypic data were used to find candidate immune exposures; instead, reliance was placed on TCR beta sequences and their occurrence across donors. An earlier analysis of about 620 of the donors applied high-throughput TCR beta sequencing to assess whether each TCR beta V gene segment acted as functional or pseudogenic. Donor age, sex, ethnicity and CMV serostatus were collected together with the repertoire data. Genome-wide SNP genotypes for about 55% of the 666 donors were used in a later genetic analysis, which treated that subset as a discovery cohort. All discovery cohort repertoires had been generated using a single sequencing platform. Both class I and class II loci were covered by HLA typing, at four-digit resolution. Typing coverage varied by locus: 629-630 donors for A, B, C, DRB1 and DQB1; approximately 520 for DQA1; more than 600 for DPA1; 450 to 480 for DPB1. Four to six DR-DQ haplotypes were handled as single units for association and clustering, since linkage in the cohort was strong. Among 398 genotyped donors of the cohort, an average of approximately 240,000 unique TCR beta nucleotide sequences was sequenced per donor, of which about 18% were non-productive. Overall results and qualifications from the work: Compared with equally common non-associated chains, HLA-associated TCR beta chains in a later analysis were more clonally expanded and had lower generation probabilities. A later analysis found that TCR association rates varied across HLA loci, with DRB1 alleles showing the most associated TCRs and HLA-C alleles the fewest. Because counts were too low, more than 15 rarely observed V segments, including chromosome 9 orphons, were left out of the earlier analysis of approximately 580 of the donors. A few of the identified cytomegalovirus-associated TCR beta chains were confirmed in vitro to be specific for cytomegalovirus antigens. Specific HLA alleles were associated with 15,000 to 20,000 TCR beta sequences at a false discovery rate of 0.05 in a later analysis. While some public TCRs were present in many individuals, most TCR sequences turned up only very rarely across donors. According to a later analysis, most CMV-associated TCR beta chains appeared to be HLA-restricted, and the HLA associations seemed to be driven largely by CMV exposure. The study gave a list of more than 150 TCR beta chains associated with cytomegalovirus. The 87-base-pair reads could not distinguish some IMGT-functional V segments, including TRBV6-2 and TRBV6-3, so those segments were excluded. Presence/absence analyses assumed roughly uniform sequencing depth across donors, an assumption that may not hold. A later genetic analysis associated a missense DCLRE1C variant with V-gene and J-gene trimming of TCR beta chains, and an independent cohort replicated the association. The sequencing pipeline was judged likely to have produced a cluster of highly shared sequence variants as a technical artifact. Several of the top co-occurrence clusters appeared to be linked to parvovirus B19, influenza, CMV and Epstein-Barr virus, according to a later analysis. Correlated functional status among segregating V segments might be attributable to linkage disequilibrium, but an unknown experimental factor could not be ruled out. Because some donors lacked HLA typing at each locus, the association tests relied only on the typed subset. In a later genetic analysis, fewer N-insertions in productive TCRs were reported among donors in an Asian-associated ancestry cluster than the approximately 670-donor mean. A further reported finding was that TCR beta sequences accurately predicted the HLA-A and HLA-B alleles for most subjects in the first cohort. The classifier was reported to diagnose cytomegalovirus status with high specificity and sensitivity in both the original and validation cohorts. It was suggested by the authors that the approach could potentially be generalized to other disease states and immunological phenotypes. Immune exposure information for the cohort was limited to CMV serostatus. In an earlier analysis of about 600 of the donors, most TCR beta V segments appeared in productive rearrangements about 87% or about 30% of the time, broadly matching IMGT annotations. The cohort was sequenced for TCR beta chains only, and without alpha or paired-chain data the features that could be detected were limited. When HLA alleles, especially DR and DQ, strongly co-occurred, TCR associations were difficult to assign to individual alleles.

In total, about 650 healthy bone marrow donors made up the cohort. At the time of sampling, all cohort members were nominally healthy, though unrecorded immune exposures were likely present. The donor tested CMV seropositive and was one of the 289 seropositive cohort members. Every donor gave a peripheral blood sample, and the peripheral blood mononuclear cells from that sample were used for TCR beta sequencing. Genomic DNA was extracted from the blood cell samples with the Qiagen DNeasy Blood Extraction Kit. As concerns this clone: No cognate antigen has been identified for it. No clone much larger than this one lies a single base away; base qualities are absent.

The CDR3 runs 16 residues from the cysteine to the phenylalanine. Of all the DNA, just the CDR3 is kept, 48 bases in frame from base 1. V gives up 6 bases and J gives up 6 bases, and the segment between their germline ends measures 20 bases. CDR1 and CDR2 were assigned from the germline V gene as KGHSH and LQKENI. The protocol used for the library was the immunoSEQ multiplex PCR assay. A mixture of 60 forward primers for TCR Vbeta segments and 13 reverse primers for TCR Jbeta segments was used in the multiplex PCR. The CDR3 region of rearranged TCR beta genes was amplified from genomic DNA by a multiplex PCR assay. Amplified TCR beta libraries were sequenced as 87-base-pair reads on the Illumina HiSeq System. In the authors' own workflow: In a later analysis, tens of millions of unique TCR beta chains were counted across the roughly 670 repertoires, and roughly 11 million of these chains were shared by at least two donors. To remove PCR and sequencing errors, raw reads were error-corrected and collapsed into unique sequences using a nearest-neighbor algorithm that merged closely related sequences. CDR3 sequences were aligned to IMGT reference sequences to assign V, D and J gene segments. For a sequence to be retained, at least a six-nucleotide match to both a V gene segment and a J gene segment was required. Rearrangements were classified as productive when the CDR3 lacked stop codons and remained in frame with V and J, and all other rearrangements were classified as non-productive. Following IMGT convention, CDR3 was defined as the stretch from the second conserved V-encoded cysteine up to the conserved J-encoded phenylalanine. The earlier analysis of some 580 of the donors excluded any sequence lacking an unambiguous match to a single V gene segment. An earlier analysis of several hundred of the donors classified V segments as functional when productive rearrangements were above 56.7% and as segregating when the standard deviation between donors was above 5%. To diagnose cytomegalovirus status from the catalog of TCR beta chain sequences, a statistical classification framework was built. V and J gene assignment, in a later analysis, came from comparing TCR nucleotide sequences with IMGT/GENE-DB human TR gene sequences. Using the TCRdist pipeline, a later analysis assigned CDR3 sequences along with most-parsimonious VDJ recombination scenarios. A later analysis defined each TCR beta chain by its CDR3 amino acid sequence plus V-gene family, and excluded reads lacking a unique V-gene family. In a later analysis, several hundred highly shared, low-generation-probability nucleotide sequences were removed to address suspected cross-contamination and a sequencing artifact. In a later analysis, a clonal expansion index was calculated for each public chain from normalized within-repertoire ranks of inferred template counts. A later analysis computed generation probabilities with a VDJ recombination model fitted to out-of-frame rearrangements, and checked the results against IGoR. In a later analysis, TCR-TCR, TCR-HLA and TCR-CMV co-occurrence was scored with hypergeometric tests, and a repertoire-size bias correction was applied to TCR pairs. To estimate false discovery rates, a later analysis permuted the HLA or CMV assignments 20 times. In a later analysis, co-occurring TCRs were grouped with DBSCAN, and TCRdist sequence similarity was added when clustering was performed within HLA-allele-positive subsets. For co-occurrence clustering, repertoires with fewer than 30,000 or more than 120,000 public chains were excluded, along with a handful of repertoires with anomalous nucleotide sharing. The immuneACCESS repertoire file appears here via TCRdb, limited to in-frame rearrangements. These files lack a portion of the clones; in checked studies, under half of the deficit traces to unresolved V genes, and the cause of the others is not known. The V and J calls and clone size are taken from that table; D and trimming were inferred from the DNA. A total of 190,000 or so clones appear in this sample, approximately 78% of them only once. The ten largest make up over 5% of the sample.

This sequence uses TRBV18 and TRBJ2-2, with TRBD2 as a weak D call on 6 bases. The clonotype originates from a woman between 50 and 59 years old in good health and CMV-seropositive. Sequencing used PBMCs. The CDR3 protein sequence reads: CASSFRTIPDAGELFF. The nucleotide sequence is TGTGCCAGCTCCTTTCGGACTATCCCCGATGCCGGGGAGCTGTTTTTT.